The source of this TCR beta chain is a study of blood T cell repertoires in COVID-19. Only one count was recorded for this clone. Per the germline V gene, CDR1 is MNHEY and CDR2 is SVGEGT. Trimming took 0 bases from V and 1 from J, leaving 13 bases between them. The CDR3 is made up of 16 amino acids. Authors' methods: Estimation of nucleated cell counts was performed using reference gene primer amplification. Generated by immunoSEQ multiplex PCR, the TCRdb table keeps only in-frame clones and is missing some. V, J and clone size were drawn from that table, and D and trimming were deduced from the DNA. The sample carries 200,000 to 300,000 clones, roughly 76% recorded once.

The sequenced sample was peripheral blood. The chain carries TRBV6-2 or TRBV6-3 and TRBJ2-7; TRBD2 might be the D (5 bases). This sequence originates from a woman older than 75 with COVID-19, enrolled during active disease. The CDR3 loop reads CASSYSRLTNSYEQYF. CDR3 DNA: TGTGCCAGCAGTTACTCGAGACTAACCAATTCCTACGAGCAGTACTTC.